These T cell receptor beta chains were read from a single sample in a study of beta chain features in type 1 diabetes. Sequenced by immunoSEQ multiplex PCR; TCRdb stores in-frame clones only, minus some. The sample gives some 190,000 clones, approximately 8.4% of which show up once; under 0.55% is in the top ten. What was sequenced was central memory CD4+ T cells from blood. The receptors were gathered from a man between 18 and 29 years old with type 1 diabetes. The CDR3 runs from the conserved cysteine through the conserved F or W. D genes are given only for firm matches. A row's size may be missing; if present it is once, few, many or a size class.

D gene: .
clone size: .
V gene: TRBV9
J gene: TRBJ1-2
CDR3 protein: CASSATGLTFGYGYTF
CDR3 DNA: TGTGCCAGCAGCGCCACGGGACTGACCTTCGGCTATGGCTACACCTTC

D gene: TRBD2
clone size: few
V gene: TRBV11-2
J gene: TRBJ2-7
CDR3 protein: CASSVVSGGLEQYF
CDR3 DNA: TGTGCCAGCAGCGTAGTCTCGGGGGGGCTCGAGCAGTACTTC

D gene: .
clone size: .
V gene: TRBV30
J gene: TRBJ2-7
CDR3 protein: CAGDNSYEQYF
CDR3 DNA: TGTGCTGGGGACAACTCCTACGAGCAGTACTTC

D gene: TRBD2
clone size: .
V gene: TRBV27
J gene: TRBJ2-5
CDR3 protein: CASSLLGGETQYF
CDR3 DNA: TGTGCCAGCAGTTTATTGGGGGGGGAGACCCAGTACTTC

D gene: .
clone size: .
V gene: TRBV27
J gene: TRBJ1-2
CDR3 protein: CASSPYPNYGYTF
CDR3 DNA: TGTGCCAGCAGTCCCTATCCTAACTATGGCTACACCTTC

D gene: TRBD1
clone size: .
V gene: TRBV18
J gene: TRBJ1-1
CDR3 protein: CASSRGTGGRNTEAFF
CDR3 DNA: TGTGCCAGCTCACGGGGGACAGGGGGACGGAACACTGAAGCTTTCTTT

D gene: .
clone size: few
V gene: TRBV5-1
J gene: TRBJ1-6
CDR3 protein: CASSLDLQGSSSPLHF
CDR3 DNA: TGCGCCAGCAGCTTGGACCTACAGGGCTCTAGTTCACCCCTCCACTTT

D gene: TRBD1
clone size: .
V gene: TRBV28
J gene: TRBJ1-3
CDR3 protein: CASNEGASGNTIYF
CDR3 DNA: TGTGCCAGCAACGAGGGGGCCTCTGGAAACACCATATATTTT

D gene: .
clone size: few
V gene: TRBV30
J gene: TRBJ1-4
CDR3 protein: CAGGQGSGEKLFF
CDR3 DNA: TGTGCGGGGGGGCAGGGCTCCGGTGAAAAACTGTTTTTT

D gene: .
clone size: .
V gene: TRBV6-6
J gene: TRBJ2-7
CDR3 protein: CASAGRYYEQYF
CDR3 DNA: TGTGCCAGCGCGGGACGATACTACGAGCAGTACTTC

D gene: TRBD2
clone size: few
V gene: TRBV7-7
J gene: TRBJ2-3
CDR3 protein: CASSLVAGGEDTQYF
CDR3 DNA: TGTGCCAGCAGCTTGGTAGCGGGGGGGGAAGATACGCAGTATTTT

D gene: TRBD1
clone size: few
V gene: TRBV14
J gene: TRBJ2-1
CDR3 protein: CASSQGQGQRYNEQFF
CDR3 DNA: TGTGCCAGCAGCCAAGGACAGGGACAGAGATACAATGAGCAGTTCTTC

D gene: TRBD2
clone size: .
V gene: TRBV2
J gene: TRBJ2-3
CDR3 protein: CASSFTGTSGGRTDTQYF
CDR3 DNA: TGTGCCAGCAGTTTTACCGGGACTAGCGGGGGCCGCACAGATACGCAGTATTTT

D gene: TRBD2
clone size: .
V gene: TRBV11-2
J gene: TRBJ2-5
CDR3 protein: CASRPAGVQETQYF
CDR3 DNA: TGTGCCAGCCGCCCAGCGGGGGTTCAAGAGACCCAGTACTTC

D gene: .
clone size: few
V gene: TRBV15
J gene: TRBJ2-7
CDR3 protein: CAAAAVLGPSGEQYF
CDR3 DNA: TGTGCCGCCGCGGCGGTTTTGGGTCCTTCGGGCGAGCAGTACTTC

D gene: TRBD2
clone size: .
V gene: TRBV4-1
J gene: TRBJ2-1
CDR3 protein: CASSQVTSLHEQFF
CDR3 DNA: TGCGCCAGCAGCCAAGTGACTAGCCTCCATGAGCAGTTCTTC

D gene: .
clone size: .
V gene: TRBV7-2
J gene: TRBJ1-5
CDR3 protein: CASSSTPSRQPQHF
CDR3 DNA: TGTGCCAGCAGCTCAACACCCTCCAGGCAGCCCCAGCATTTT

D gene: .
clone size: .
V gene: TRBV7-2
J gene: TRBJ2-7
CDR3 protein: CASSSRYEQYF
CDR3 DNA: TGTGCCAGCAGCTCGCGATACGAGCAGTACTTC

D gene: TRBD2
clone size: .
V gene: TRBV7-6
J gene: TRBJ2-1
CDR3 protein: CASSLGSGSYNEQFF
CDR3 DNA: TGTGCCAGCAGCTTAGGTAGCGGGTCCTACAATGAGCAGTTCTTC

D gene: TRBD2
clone size: many
V gene: TRBV15
J gene: TRBJ2-1
CDR3 protein: CATSRGGDKYNEQFF
CDR3 DNA: TGTGCCACCAGCAGGGGGGGGGATAAGTACAATGAGCAGTTCTTC

D gene: .
clone size: few
V gene: TRBV7-8
J gene: TRBJ1-2
CDR3 protein: CASSLAGTPRGGYGYTF
CDR3 DNA: TGTGCCAGCAGCTTGGCCGGGACACCCCGAGGGGGCTATGGCTACACCTTC

D gene: .
clone size: .
V gene: TRBV29-1
J gene: TRBJ2-2
CDR3 protein: CSVSRGFTGELFF
CDR3 DNA: TGCAGCGTTTCCAGGGGTTTCACCGGGGAGCTGTTTTTT

D gene: .
clone size: few
V gene: TRBV2
J gene: TRBJ2-2
CDR3 protein: CASSVVPQGGGELFF
CDR3 DNA: TGTGCCAGCAGTGTCGTTCCACAAGGAGGCGGGGAGCTGTTTTTT

D gene: .
clone size: .
V gene: TRBV6-5
J gene: TRBJ2-2
CDR3 protein: CASSSGLLNTGELFF
CDR3 DNA: TGTGCCAGCAGTTCCGGACTCTTGAACACCGGGGAGCTGTTTTTT

D gene: .
clone size: few
V gene: TRBV6-1
J gene: TRBJ1-2
CDR3 protein: CASSEALVQDYGYTF
CDR3 DNA: TGTGCCAGCAGTGAAGCGCTAGTCCAAGACTATGGCTACACCTTC

D gene: TRBD1
clone size: .
V gene: TRBV7-2
J gene: TRBJ2-7
CDR3 protein: CASSSSGQLYEQYF
CDR3 DNA: TGTGCCAGCAGCTCCTCGGGACAGCTGTACGAGCAGTACTTC

D gene: TRBD1
clone size: few
V gene: TRBV11-2
J gene: TRBJ2-5
CDR3 protein: CASSLGGDRARQTQYF
CDR3 DNA: TGTGCCAGCAGCTTAGGGGGAGACAGGGCGCGGCAGACCCAGTACTTC

D gene: .
clone size: few
V gene: TRBV11-2
J gene: TRBJ2-1
CDR3 protein: CASSLSPGHREQFF
CDR3 DNA: TGTGCCAGCAGCTTATCCCCGGGACACAGAGAGCAGTTCTTC

D gene: .
clone size: few
V gene: TRBV27
J gene: TRBJ1-1
CDR3 protein: CASRPTQGWDTEAFF
CDR3 DNA: TGTGCCAGCAGACCCACACAGGGATGGGACACTGAAGCTTTCTTT

D gene: .
clone size: .
V gene: TRBV28
J gene: TRBJ2-6
CDR3 protein: CASRDRSGANVLTF
CDR3 DNA: TGTGCCAGCAGAGACAGGTCTGGGGCCAACGTCCTGACTTTC

D gene: TRBD1
clone size: .
V gene: TRBV19
J gene: TRBJ1-3
CDR3 protein: CASSSRRDRFSGNTIYF
CDR3 DNA: TGTGCCAGTAGTAGCCGCCGGGACAGGTTCTCCGGAAACACCATATATTTT

D gene: .
clone size: few
V gene: TRBV4-1
J gene: TRBJ2-5
CDR3 protein: CASSQEARETQYF
CDR3 DNA: TGCGCCAGCAGCCAAGAGGCCCGAGAGACCCAGTACTTC

D gene: TRBD1
clone size: .
V gene: TRBV7-8
J gene: TRBJ2-5
CDR3 protein: CASSVDRVETQYF
CDR3 DNA: TGTGCCAGCAGCGTAGACAGGGTGGAGACCCAGTACTTC

D gene: TRBD1
clone size: .
V gene: TRBV6-5
J gene: TRBJ2-1
CDR3 protein: CASSRTGGNEQFF
CDR3 DNA: TGTGCCAGCAGCCGGACAGGGGGCAATGAGCAGTTCTTC

D gene: .
clone size: .
V gene: TRBV10-3
J gene: TRBJ2-3
CDR3 protein: CAITTGQLTTDTQYF
CDR3 DNA: TGTGCCATCACGACCGGACAGTTAACCACAGATACGCAGTATTTT

D gene: .
clone size: few
V gene: TRBV18
J gene: TRBJ2-7
CDR3 protein: CASSPLDGGDFRNEQYF
CDR3 DNA: TGTGCCAGCTCACCATTGGACGGAGGGGACTTTAGGAACGAGCAGTACTTC

D gene: TRBD1
clone size: .
V gene: TRBV7-2
J gene: TRBJ2-1
CDR3 protein: CASSPDRGYNEQFF
CDR3 DNA: TGTGCCAGCAGCCCCGACAGGGGGTACAATGAGCAGTTCTTC

D gene: .
clone size: few
V gene: TRBV5-1
J gene: TRBJ1-2
CDR3 protein: CASSLAQGGGYTF
CDR3 DNA: TGCGCCAGCAGCTTGGCTCAGGGCGGTGGCTACACCTTC

D gene: .
clone size: .
V gene: TRBV5-1
J gene: TRBJ2-1
CDR3 protein: CASSLDGYNEQFF
CDR3 DNA: TGCGCCAGCAGCTTGGACGGTTACAATGAGCAGTTCTTC

D gene: TRBD2
clone size: .
V gene: TRBV18
J gene: TRBJ2-1
CDR3 protein: CASSPLTSGGAGEQFF
CDR3 DNA: TGTGCCAGCTCACCCCTCACTAGCGGGGGGGCCGGTGAGCAGTTCTTC

D gene: TRBD2
clone size: .
V gene: TRBV2
J gene: TRBJ2-3
CDR3 protein: CASSRGGSTDTQYF
CDR3 DNA: TGTGCCAGCAGTCGCGGGGGGAGCACAGATACGCAGTATTTT

D gene: .
clone size: .
V gene: TRBV6-5
J gene: TRBJ1-5
CDR3 protein: CASSGQPNQPQHF
CDR3 DNA: TGTGCCAGCAGCGGACAGCCGAATCAGCCCCAGCATTTT

D gene: .
clone size: .
V gene: TRBV18
J gene: TRBJ2-2
CDR3 protein: CASSQRTGDTGELFF
CDR3 DNA: TGTGCCAGCTCACAGCGGACGGGGGACACCGGGGAGCTGTTTTTT

D gene: TRBD1
clone size: few
V gene: TRBV5-1
J gene: TRBJ2-5
CDR3 protein: CASSAGTAQETQYF
CDR3 DNA: TGCGCCAGCAGCGCCGGGACAGCCCAAGAGACCCAGTACTTC

D gene: .
clone size: few
V gene: TRBV5-1
J gene: TRBJ2-5
CDR3 protein: CASSQRTQQETQYF
CDR3 DNA: TGCGCCAGCAGCCAGCGGACGCAACAAGAGACCCAGTACTTC

D gene: TRBD1
clone size: .
V gene: TRBV7-2
J gene: TRBJ1-1
CDR3 protein: CASSTRQGSAEAFF
CDR3 DNA: TGTGCCAGCAGCACTCGACAGGGATCAGCTGAAGCTTTCTTT

D gene: TRBD2
clone size: .
V gene: TRBV19
J gene: TRBJ2-1
CDR3 protein: CASIGHPGGGQFF
CDR3 DNA: TGTGCCAGTATAGGACACCCCGGCGGGGGGCAGTTCTTC

D gene: TRBD1
clone size: few
V gene: TRBV23-1
J gene: TRBJ2-2
CDR3 protein: CASSQTTGTGMIGELFF
CDR3 DNA: TGCGCCAGCAGCCAAACTACCGGGACAGGGATGATCGGGGAGCTGTTTTTT

D gene: TRBD1
clone size: few
V gene: TRBV7-9
J gene: TRBJ2-7
CDR3 protein: CASSSLGTGSYEQYF
CDR3 DNA: TGTGCCAGCAGCTCCCTGGGGACAGGGTCCTACGAGCAGTACTTC

D gene: TRBD1
clone size: few
V gene: TRBV29-1
J gene: TRBJ2-7
CDR3 protein: CSATPSGGYEQYF
CDR3 DNA: TGCAGCGCGACCCCGTCAGGGGGCTACGAGCAGTACTTC

D gene: .
clone size: .
V gene: TRBV10-2
J gene: TRBJ2-7
CDR3 protein: CASSGQGNEQYF
CDR3 DNA: TGCGCCAGCAGTGGTCAGGGTAACGAGCAGTACTTC

D gene: .
clone size: .
V gene: TRBV4-3
J gene: TRBJ2-5
CDR3 protein: CASSQGLGGRETQYF
CDR3 DNA: TGCGCCAGCAGCCAGGGTTTGGGGGGTCGGGAGACCCAGTACTTC

D gene: TRBD2
clone size: few
V gene: TRBV5-1
J gene: TRBJ2-2
CDR3 protein: CASSLGPAGNTGELFF
CDR3 DNA: TGCGCCAGCAGCTTGGGCCCAGCGGGAAACACCGGGGAGCTGTTTTTT